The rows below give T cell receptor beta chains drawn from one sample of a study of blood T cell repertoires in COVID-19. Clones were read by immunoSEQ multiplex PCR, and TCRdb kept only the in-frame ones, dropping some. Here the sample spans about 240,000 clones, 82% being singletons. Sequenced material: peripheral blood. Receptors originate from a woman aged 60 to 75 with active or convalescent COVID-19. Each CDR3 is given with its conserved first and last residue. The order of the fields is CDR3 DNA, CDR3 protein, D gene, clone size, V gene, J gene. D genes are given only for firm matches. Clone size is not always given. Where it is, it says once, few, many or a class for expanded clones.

TGTGCCAGCAGGCCACAGGGGGGTGCTGAAGCTTTCTTT	CASRPQGGAEAFF	TRBD1	NA	TRBV25-1	TRBJ1-1
TGTGCCAGTAGTATATCCGGGATCGATCAGCCCCAGCATTTT	CASSISGIDQPQHF	NA	NA	TRBV19	TRBJ1-5
TGCAGCGTTGGTGGCACAAACAACTATGGCTACACCTTC	CSVGGTNNYGYTF	NA	NA	TRBV29-1	TRBJ1-2
TGTGCCAGCAGCGCCGCGATTACAGGGGTTATGGGCTACACCTTC	CASSAAITGVMGYTF	TRBD1	NA	TRBV9	TRBJ1-2
TGTGCCAGCAGCCCCGCAGATGCGGGGCAGCCCCAGCATTTT	CASSPADAGQPQHF	NA	NA	TRBV14	TRBJ1-5
TGTGCCACCAGCAGTCCGGGACAGGGGTACTATGGCTACACCTTC	CATSSPGQGYYGYTF	TRBD1	NA	TRBV15	TRBJ1-2
TGTGCCAGCAGCCATGGATTTCTAGCGGCCTATGGCTACACCTTC	CASSHGFLAAYGYTF	NA	NA	TRBV5-6	TRBJ1-2
TGTGCCAGCAGTTCAACGGGGGACAGATACCGTGGATCAGCCCAGCATTTT	CASSSTGDRYRGSAQHF	TRBD1	NA	TRBV6-2/TRBV6-3	TRBJ1-5
TGTGCCAGCAGTTACGGGAAAACAGGAGAGCAGTTCTTC	CASSYGKTGEQFF	NA	NA	TRBV6-2/TRBV6-3	TRBJ2-1
TGTGCCAGCAGCCAAGATCCGGACAGGCTGAACACTGAAGCTTTCTTT	CASSQDPDRLNTEAFF	TRBD1	NA	TRBV3-1/TRBV3-2	TRBJ1-1
TGTGCCAGCATTCGGGAGCGGGGGGCCCTCTCCTACAATGAGCAGTTCTTC	CASIRERGALSYNEQFF	TRBD2	NA	TRBV2	TRBJ2-1
TGTGCCATCGAGTCACGCCTACCGGGACATTCCTTAGGCTACACCTTC	CAIESRLPGHSLGYTF	NA	NA	TRBV10-3	TRBJ1-2
TGTGCCGGACGTAGCGGGGGGACTGAAGCTTTCTTT	CAGRSGGTEAFF	NA	NA	TRBV6-6	TRBJ1-1
TGTGCCAGTAGTATAGATCTAGCCGCCTACGAGCAGTACTTC	CASSIDLAAYEQYF	NA	few	TRBV19	TRBJ2-7
TGCGCCAGCAGCCAAGATTACGCAGGCTCTGGAAACACCATATATTTT	CASSQDYAGSGNTIYF	NA	few	TRBV4-3	TRBJ1-3
TGTGCCAGCCGGGACAGGGGCCAAGAGACCCAGTACTTC	CASRDRGQETQYF	TRBD1	few	TRBV6-5	TRBJ2-5
TGTGCCAGCAGCCCCCCACTGGCGGGGGGTGGCGGGGAGCTGTTTTTT	CASSPPLAGGGGELFF	TRBD2	NA	TRBV9	TRBJ2-2
TGCGCCAGCAGCTCCCAGGGCGCTGAAGCTTTCTTT	CASSSQGAEAFF	NA	NA	TRBV5-1	TRBJ1-1
TGTGCCAGCGGAGACTCACAGGGGGCGGGAGGCTACACCTTC	CASGDSQGAGGYTF	TRBD1	many	TRBV2	TRBJ1-2
TGCGCCAGCAGCTTGGGATGGACGACTAGCGGGATGGATACGCAGTATTTT	CASSLGWTTSGMDTQYF	TRBD2	NA	TRBV5-1	TRBJ2-3
TGCAGCGTTGAAGCAACAACCGGGACAGGGAGTCTTTATGGCTACACCTTC	CSVEATTGTGSLYGYTF	TRBD1	NA	TRBV29-1	TRBJ1-2
TGTGCCAGCAGTTTATGGGCGGGGCAGGGAAATCAGCCCCAGCATTTT	CASSLWAGQGNQPQHF	NA	NA	TRBV27	TRBJ1-5
TGCGCCAGCAGCTGGGACAGGGCCTACTCCTACGAGCAGTACTTC	CASSWDRAYSYEQYF	TRBD1	NA	TRBV5-1	TRBJ2-7
TGCGCCAGCAGCTCAGGGGGCATAGGAAACACCATATATTTT	CASSSGGIGNTIYF	TRBD1	NA	TRBV5-1	TRBJ1-3
TGTGCCAGCAGCTTATGGGTGGGGCCTACCCAAGAGACCCAGTACTTC	CASSLWVGPTQETQYF	NA	NA	TRBV7-9	TRBJ2-5
TGCGCCAGAGGCAGGGAGGGGGGTCAAGAGACCCAGTACTTC	CARGREGGQETQYF	NA	NA	TRBV5-1	TRBJ2-5
TGTGCCAGCAGTTACGCCAGGGGGGAGACCCAGTACTTC	CASSYARGETQYF	TRBD1	NA	TRBV6-5	TRBJ2-5